Shown below are 32 T cell receptor beta chains from a single sample sequenced in a study of CD8 T cells in ankylosing spondylitis (dated by TCRdb to about 2017). Library preparation used 5' RACE. The instrument was an Illumina HiSeq 2500. TCRdb itself trimmed the public reads at Q25 with fastp, ran MiXCR and retained productive beta chains. Each CDR3 protein gets just one entry, which takes the most common genes and DNA from the rows behind it. The sample table holds 35,000 to 45,000 distinct CDR3 sequences, of which roughly 9.6% were seen once. The biggest ten clones account for 1.1% to 1.5% of the sample. The sequencing sample was made of blood, either unsorted or a sorted T cell fraction (not recorded which). These receptors all stem from a male donor with ankylosing spondylitis or in good health (not recorded which).

This clonotype was seen ten or more times. This chain uses TRBV5-8 with TRBJ1-2; possibly TRBD1 for D (6 bases). V dropped 5 bases and J dropped 2 bases, with 10 bases sitting between them. The length of the CDR3 is 13 residues. Per germline, CDR1 SGHTS and CDR2 YDEGEE. For the CDR3, the DNA is TGTGCCAGCAGTCAAACAGGGAACTATGGCTACACCTTC. Amino acids: CASSQTGNYGYTF.

The chain combines TRBV19 with TRBJ2-3; possible D gene TRBD1, 6 bases. From germline, CDR1 is LNHDA and CDR2 SQIVND (reference sequence). There are 20 residues in the CDR3. Trimming removed 3 bases at V and 6 bases at J, with 31 bases between. CDR3 nucleotides: TGTGCCAGTAGTATTCTTTTTCCAGGACAAGCGCAGGGACAATCGGATACGCAGTATTTT. Residues: CASSILFPGQAQGQSDTQYF.

There are many counts of this clonotype. The chain joins TRBV6-2 or TRBV6-3 to TRBJ2-7, with a possible D match to TRBD1 (6 bases). Trimming removed 6 bases at V and 3 bases at J, with 12 bases between. The CDR3 length is 13 residues. Germline-derived CDR1 and CDR2 are MNHEY and SVGEGT. The CDR3 loop reads CASRLGQIYEQYF. CDR3 nucleotides: TGTGCCAGCAGACTCGGACAGATCTACGAGCAGTACTTC.

In DNA, the CDR3 is TGTGCCAGCAGCTTAGTTTGGCGGGGAGCTTACAATGAGCAGTTCTTC. It encodes CASSLVWRGAYNEQFF. The chain joins TRBV11-3 to TRBJ2-1; tentative D call: TRBD2 (6 bases). V was pared by 1 base and J by 4 bases, with 14 bases between. From germline, CDR1 is SGHNT and CDR2 YENEEA. This CDR3 spans 16 amino acids.

This clonotype has a count of ten or more. The chain recombines TRBV6-1 with TRBJ2-1; 8 nucleotides line up with TRBD1. In germline, CDR1 is MNHNS, CDR2 SASEGT. This CDR3 has 15 residues. J gave up 0 bases and V 6 bases, and 4 bases lay outside the gene matches. Here the CDR3 DNA reads TGTGCCAGCAGCTCCGGGACAGGCTCCTACAATGAGCAGTTCTTC. Translating gives CASSSGTGSYNEQFF.

The chain couples TRBV5-1 to TRBJ2-7, with 9 positions matching TRBD1. The V gene's germline CDR1 is SGHRS and CDR2 YFSETQ. The junction had 9 bases not matched to a gene; V was cut back by 1 base and J by 7 bases. This CDR3 is built from 15 residues. CDR3: CASSLIQGALNEQYF. CDR3 nucleotide sequence: TGCGCCAGCAGCTTGATACAGGGGGCGTTGAATGAGCAGTACTTC.

This clonotype has a count of ten or more. The chain is built from TRBV20-1 and TRBJ1-2, with D unclear. CDR3 length: 11 amino acids. CDR1 is DFQATT and CDR2 is SNEGSKA in the germline V gene (reference sequence). Trimming took 3 bases from V and 7 from J, leaving 9 bases between them. The CDR3 is CSASSGLGYTF. For the CDR3, the DNA is TGCAGTGCTAGCAGCGGGCTTGGCTACACCTTC.

This clonotype was counted at least ten times. The chain is built from TRBV6-6 and TRBJ1-5; D gene ambiguous. The germline CDR1 and CDR2 sequences are MNHNY and SVGAGI (reference sequence). CDR3 size: 13 residues. Trimming stripped 2 bases from V and 6 bases from J, with 8 bases between. The CDR3 DNA reads as TGTGCCAGCAGTTACGGGGTTACTCAGCCCCAGCATTTT. Its translation: CASSYGVTQPQHF.

Many counts were recorded for this clonotype. The rearrangement links TRBV10-2 to TRBJ1-1, with unresolved D. V shed 0 bases and J shed 4 bases, with 12 bases lying between them. The CDR3 is 15 amino acids. Germline V gene lookup returns CDR1 WSHSY and CDR2 SAAADI. The CDR3 sequence: CASSESGNSGTEAFF. CDR3 bases: TGCGCCAGCAGTGAGTCGGGGAATTCAGGCACTGAAGCTTTCTTT.

The chain is built from TRBV2 and TRBJ2-2, with D hard to call. This CDR3 has 13 amino acids. The V and J ends lost 8 bases and 6 bases respectively, with 13 bases between them. The germline V gene encodes CDR1 SNHLY and CDR2 FYNNEI. CDR3 protein: CASRPLDAGELFF. CDR3 DNA: TGTGCCAGCCGGCCCCTGGACGCCGGGGAGCTGTTTTTT.

The chain couples TRBV7-2 to TRBJ2-4; 11 bases are a match to TRBD1. Germline V gene lookup returns CDR1 SGHTA and CDR2 FQGNSA. V dropped 5 bases and J dropped 5; count of bases not matched to a gene: 5. The CDR3 is 15 residues long. The CDR3 is CASSPRTGGQNIQYF. The CDR3 coding sequence is TGTGCCAGCAGCCCAAGGACAGGGGGCCAAAACATTCAGTACTTC.

This clonotype has ten or more counts. V usage is TRBV25-1 and J usage is TRBJ2-5; TRBD1 matches at 7 bases. CDR1 is MGHDK and CDR2 is SYGVNS in the germline V gene. Trimming at V came to 4 bases and at J to 0 bases, leaving 2 bases not matched to a gene. CDR3 length: 14 residues. CDR3 protein: CASSATGDQETQYF. In DNA form, the CDR3 reads TGTGCCAGCAGTGCAACAGGGGACCAAGAGACCCAGTACTTC.

On this clonotype: One junction end disagrees with the germline gene, perhaps due to a read error. The rearrangement joins TRBV7-9 to TRBJ2-7; no reliable D call. The CDR3 covers 13 residues. Germline values: CDR1 SEHNR, CDR2 FQNEAQ (reference sequence). The CDR3 loop reads CASGFGNSYEQYF. CDR3 coding DNA: TGTGCCAGCGGCTTTGGGAACTCCTACGAGCAGTACTTC.

Many counts were recorded for this clonotype. The V and J genes are TRBV12-3 or TRBV12-4 and TRBJ2-3; no clear D. Trimming took off 2 bases at V and 1 base at J, with 7 bases between the two ends. The CDR3 contains 14 residues. CDR3 amino acids: CASSLLIGTDTQYF. CDR3 sequence (DNA): TGTGCCAGCAGTTTACTTATCGGCACAGATACGCAGTATTTT.

This clonotype showed up many times. The rearrangement uses TRBV5-1 and TRBJ1-4; D is uncertain. Deletions cut 7 bases from V and 5 bases from J, with 9 bases between. The CDR3 has 12 residues. The germline CDR1 and CDR2 sequences are SGHRS and YFSETQ. This CDR3 is CASGYDNEKLFF. The CDR3 DNA is TGCGCCAGCGGGTATGACAATGAAAAACTGTTTTTT.

This clonotype has more than one count but fewer than ten. V gene TRBV29-1 combines with J gene TRBJ2-2, with D tentatively TRBD1 or TRBD2 (5 bases each). The CDR3 covers 12 residues. Germline V gene data show CDR1 as SQVTM and CDR2 as ANQGSEA. CDR3 sequence reads: CAGAGFGGELFF. The CDR3 DNA sequence: TGCGCCGGGGCCGGCTTCGGCGGGGAGCTGTTTTTT.

The chain links TRBV30 to TRBJ2-2; weak D call: TRBD2 (7 bases). The germline V gene has CDR1 GTSNPN and CDR2 SVGIG (reference sequence). The CDR3 runs 15 residues. V was shortened by 4 bases and J by 7 bases, with 19 bases between the two germline ends. The CDR3 is CAWTVGGVEIGELFF. The CDR3 DNA is TGTGCCTGGACCGTAGGGGGGGTCGAGATCGGGGAGCTGTTTTTT.

This clonotype was found a few times. This rearrangement joins TRBV18 to TRBJ2-7; unclear D gene. The germline V gene has CDR1 KGHSH and CDR2 LQKENI. The CDR3 runs 12 residues. Between the trimmed V and J ends, which lost 4 bases and 3 bases, there was a span of 7 bases. The CDR3, as DNA: TGTGCCAGCTCACGTGACGGCTACGAGCAGTACTTC. Amino acids: CASSRDGYEQYF.

This clonotype was seen at least ten times. V is TRBV12-3 or TRBV12-4 and J is TRBJ1-2; D gene unclear. The CDR3 is 15 residues long. Trimming removed 6 bases from V and 1 base from J, with 15 bases in between. The CDR3 DNA reads as TGTGCCAGCAGCCCCCCGGACGGCCATAACTATGGCTACACCTTC. This gives the protein CASSPPDGHNYGYTF.

The CDR3 nucleotides are TGTGCCAGCAGCCCGACGGGGGCGACCGCTTTTGGCTACACCTTC. Its translation is CASSPTGATAFGYTF. The V and J genes are TRBV6-2 or TRBV6-3 and TRBJ1-2; TRBD1 might be the D (6 bases). Germline CDR1 is MNHEY and CDR2 is SVGEGT. Trimming took 6 bases from V and 7 from J, leaving 21 bases between them. The CDR3 spans 15 residues.

This clonotype was detected ten times or more. Written as DNA, the CDR3 is TGCAGCGTTACCGAATCTGGGGCCAACGTCCTGACTTTC. Translated: CSVTESGANVLTF. The chain carries TRBV29-1 and TRBJ2-6; no reliable D call. The CDR3 spans 13 residues. V shed 5 bases and J shed 1 base, with 6 bases lying between them. CDR1 and CDR2 (germline): SQVTM, ANQGSEA.

This clonotype was observed many times. This chain connects TRBV10-3 to TRBJ2-3; 7 nucleotides align to TRBD2. This CDR3 has 13 residues. Germline V gives CDR1 ENHRY, CDR2 SYGVKD. The trim removed 8 bases at V and 2 bases at J, leaving 4 bases unmatched. The CDR3, as DNA: TGTGCCATCCTCAGCGGGGCCACAGATACGCAGTATTTT. It is translated as CAILSGATDTQYF.

This clonotype was recorded a few times. The gene calls are TRBV4-2 and TRBJ2-1; unclear D gene. The V gene lost 3 bases and the J gene lost 8 bases, with 5 bases spanning the gap. CDR1 is LGHNA, CDR2 YNFKEQ, per germline. This CDR3 spans 11 amino acids. The CDR3 reads CASSQNYEQFF. In nucleotides, the CDR3 is TGTGCCAGCAGCCAGAACTATGAGCAGTTCTTC.

This clonotype was seen only a few times. The chain employs TRBV7-9 and TRBJ1-5; D gene ambiguous. This CDR3 spans 15 amino acids. The germline V gene has CDR1 SEHNR and CDR2 FQNEAQ (reference sequence). Trimming stripped 3 bases from V and 7 bases from J, with 16 bases between. The DNA for the CDR3 is TGTGCCAGCAGCTTCGGAGGGAGAGGGTGGCAGCCCCAGCATTTT. Encoded protein: CASSFGGRGWQPQHF. Full variable domain (remainder filled in from reference TRBV7-9 and TRBJ1-5): DTGVSQNPRHKITKRGQNVTFRCDPISEHNRLYWYRQTLGQGPEFLTYFQNEAQLEKSRLLSDRFSAERPKGSFSTLEIQRTEQGDSAMYLCASSFGGRGWQPQHFGDGTRLSIL.

There are a few counts of this clonotype. V is TRBV7-2 and J is TRBJ2-3; 8 nucleotides line up with TRBD2. The trim removed 4 bases at V and 2 bases at J, leaving 11 bases unmatched. This CDR3 is built from 17 residues. Germline-derived CDR1 and CDR2 are SGHTA and FQGNSA. The CDR3 DNA reads TGTGCCAGCAGCTCCCTCCCTAGCGGGCCCTTCACAGATACGCAGTATTTT. Translated, it gives CASSSLPSGPFTDTQYF.

The rearrangement joins TRBV7-2 to TRBJ1-3; 7 nucleotides match TRBD1. Per germline, CDR1 SGHTA and CDR2 FQGNSA. J gave up 2 bases and V 5 bases, and 9 bases lay outside the gene matches. This CDR3 has 16 amino acids. CDR3 nucleotide sequence: TGTGCCAGCAGCCTGGGACAGCCGCTTCCTGGAAACACCATATATTTT. Its protein product is CASSLGQPLPGNTIYF.

The chain carries TRBV20-1 and TRBJ2-3, with D hard to call. The CDR3 totals 12 residues. Trimming took 5 bases from V and 3 from J, leaving 9 bases between them. Germline V lookup: CDR1 DFQATT, CDR2 SNEGSKA (reference sequence). Here the CDR3 reads CSADGQTDTQYF. CDR3 bases: TGCAGTGCTGACGGGCAGACAGATACGCAGTATTTT.

This clonotype was observed a single time. The chain couples TRBV29-1 to TRBJ1-4; D might be TRBD1 (5 bases). The CDR3 covers 15 residues. Trimming left V 0 bases short and J 7 bases short, with 15 bases between. Germline-derived CDR1 and CDR2 are SQVTM and ANQGSEA. The CDR3 reads CSVEDPGEGIEKLFF. CDR3 DNA sequence: TGCAGCGTTGAAGATCCGGGGGAGGGGATTGAAAAACTGTTTTTT.

The V and J genes are TRBV20-1 and TRBJ1-1; D unclear. CDR3 length: 11 residues. Looked up from germline, CDR1 is DFQATT and CDR2 is SNEGSKA (reference sequence). V lost 6 bases and J lost 8, with 13 bases in between. CDR3 DNA sequence: TGCAGTGCCGTAACAGCGTCCGAAGCTTTCTTT. Residues: CSAVTASEAFF.

This clonotype was seen many times. The J gene is TRBJ1-4, the V gene TRBV5-1; D is possibly TRBD1 (5 bases). Germline CDR1 is SGHRS and CDR2 is YFSETQ. V lost 5 bases and J lost 4, with 9 bases in between. The CDR3 runs to 13 residues. This CDR3 is CASRTAINEKLFF. CDR3 sequence (DNA): TGCGCCAGCAGGACAGCGATTAATGAAAAACTGTTTTTT.

This clonotype was seen at least ten times. The chain carries TRBV5-1 and TRBJ2-5; tentatively, D is TRBD1 (6 bases). Trimming stripped 4 bases from V and 5 bases from J, with 18 bases between. CDR3 length: 15 residues. Germline loops: CDR1 SGHRS, CDR2 YFSETQ. CDR3: CASSRAGTTGETQYF. DNA of the CDR3: TGCGCCAGCAGCAGAGCCGGGACAACGGGGGAGACCCAGTACTTC.

Remarks on this clonotype: Since a much larger clone is just one base distant, this may be a read error. This rearrangement joins TRBV29-1 to TRBJ1-5, with 9 bases aligning to TRBD1. The V gene end was trimmed by 6 bases and the J gene end by 6 bases; junction bases not matched to a gene: 6. CDR1 and CDR2 from the germline V gene are SQVTM and ANQGSEA. CDR3 length equals 13 residues. The CDR3 loop is CSVATGGIQPQHF. Here the CDR3 DNA reads TGCAGCGTCGCGACAGGGGGGATTCAGCCCCAGCATTTT.